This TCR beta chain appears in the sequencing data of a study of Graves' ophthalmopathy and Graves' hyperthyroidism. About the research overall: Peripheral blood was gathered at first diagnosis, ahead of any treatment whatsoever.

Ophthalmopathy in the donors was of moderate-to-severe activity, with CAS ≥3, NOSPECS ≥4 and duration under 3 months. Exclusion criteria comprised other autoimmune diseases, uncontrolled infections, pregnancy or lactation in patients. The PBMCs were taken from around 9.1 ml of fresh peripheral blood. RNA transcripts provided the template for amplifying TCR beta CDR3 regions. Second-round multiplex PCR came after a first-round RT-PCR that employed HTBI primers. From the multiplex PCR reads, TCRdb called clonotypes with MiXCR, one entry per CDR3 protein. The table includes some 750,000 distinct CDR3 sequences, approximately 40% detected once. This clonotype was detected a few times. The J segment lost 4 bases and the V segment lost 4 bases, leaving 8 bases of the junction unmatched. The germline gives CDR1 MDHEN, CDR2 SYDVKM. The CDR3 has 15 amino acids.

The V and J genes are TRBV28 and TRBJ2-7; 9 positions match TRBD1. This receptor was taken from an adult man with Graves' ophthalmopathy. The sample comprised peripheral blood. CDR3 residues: CASSSPGQGLYEQYF. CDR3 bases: TGTGCCAGCAGTTCCCCGGGACAGGGTTTGTACGAGCAGTACTTC.